Listed here is a single TCR beta chain. What it binds is not known. CDR1 is SGHRS and CDR2 is YFSETQ in the germline V gene. This CDR3 contains 14 residues. V was cut by 2 bases and J by 0 bases, with 9 bases left in between. The source of the sample is a study of T cell responses to AZD1222 COVID-19 vaccine. This table comes from immunoSEQ multiplex PCR, and its TCRdb copy is limited to in-frame clones, with some not included. The sample has some 150,000 clones, roughly 90% seen once. Whole-study results and caveats: Sampling captured repertoires only after the peak T cell response.

This material consisted of peripheral blood, taken 28 days after the second AZD1222 dose. This chain connects TRBV5-1 to TRBJ2-7; D is uncertain. This receptor was taken from an adult who received the AZD1222 COVID-19 vaccine. The CDR3 is CASSFEIFSYEQYF. As DNA, the CDR3 is TGCGCCAGCAGCTTTGAGATTTTCTCCTACGAGCAGTACTTC.